This TCR beta chain was recorded in a study of PD-1 blockade in classical Hodgkin lymphoma. Study-wide findings and caveats: Possibly reflecting disease activity or prior therapy, repertoire differences have causes that remain undefined. By C4D1, CD4+ diversity increased significantly, especially in complete responders.

Turning to this clone: Its matching antigen is unknown.

This CDR3 comprises 15 residues. In germline, CDR1 is LNHDA, CDR2 SQIVND (reference sequence). The ends were cut back, 8 bases at V and 2 bases at J, with 18 bases in the middle. Some clones are missing from TCRdb's copy, which holds only in-frame ones; the method was immunoSEQ multiplex PCR. The table includes 90,000 to 130,000 clones, 89% detected once. Autologous stem cell transplantation was followed by relapse in every patient, and brentuximab vedotin exposure varied. The sample consisted of peripheral blood mononuclear cells (PBMCs), taken before the second cycle of nivolumab. This clonotype was sampled from a human donor with classical Hodgkin lymphoma. The gene calls are TRBV19 and TRBJ1-1; possibly TRBD1 for D (6 bases). CDR3 nucleotides: TGTGCCAGTTGGCCTGGGGGCAGGGTTAACACTGAAGCTTTCTTT. Protein product: CASWPGGRVNTEAFF.